The 5 T cell receptor beta chains given below trace back to one sample, sequenced in a study of sequential checkpoint blockade in melanoma. Treatment here: randomized to nivolumab then ipilimumab (arm A) or the reverse (arm B). Data came from immunoSEQ multiplex PCR; TCRdb stores just in-frame clones and leaves some out. The sample shows some 19,000 clones, around four fifths of them seen only once. The sample here was CD8+ T cells sorted from blood (inferred from file names), taken from a patient given nivolumab and ipilimumab in sequence. The receptor set was obtained from a human donor with melanoma.

The CDR3: CASSEGGGNFEAFF. The CDR3 coding sequence is TGTGCCAGCAGTGAAGGGGGGGGAAACTTTGAAGCTTTCTTT. The chain carries TRBV6-1 and TRBJ1-1; D is perhaps TRBD1 (5 bases). V gave up 1 base and J gave up 7 bases, with 13 bases separating them. Germline CDR1 is MNHNS and CDR2 is SASEGT. There are 14 residues in the CDR3.

The J gene is TRBJ2-3, the V gene TRBV6-4; D is undetermined. Looked up from germline, CDR1 is MRHNA and CDR2 is SNTAGT. This CDR3 comprises 13 residues. The germline V and J ends were trimmed by 2 bases and 3 bases, with 6 bases remaining between them. CDR3 nucleotide sequence: TGTGCCAGCAGTGACGGGCCGACAGATACGCAGTATTTT. This sequence encodes CASSDGPTDTQYF.

The chain carries TRBV5-5 and TRBJ2-7, with TRBD2 as a possible D gene (6 bases). Trimming took off 3 bases at V and 2 bases at J, with 12 bases between the two ends. Germline assignment: CDR1 SGHKS and CDR2 YYEKEE (reference sequence). The CDR3 consists of 14 residues. CDR3 sequence (DNA): TGTGCCAGCAGCTCCGGGACTGATACCTACGAGCAGTACTTC. The encoded protein is CASSSGTDTYEQYF.

This clone was counted once. The chain joins TRBV27 to TRBJ2-2; 12 nucleotides line up with TRBD1. V shed 5 bases and J 6 bases; nucleotides not matched to a gene: 4. Germline V gene sequence: CDR1 MNHEY, CDR2 SMNVEV (reference sequence). CDR3 length: 15 amino acids. The CDR3 DNA is TGTGCCAGCAGTCCGGGACAGGGGGCTTCCGGGGAGCTGTTTTTT. Amino acid sequence: CASSPGQGASGELFF.

The chain carries TRBV10-1 and TRBJ2-2; D is possibly TRBD2 (6 bases). Looked up from germline, CDR1 is WNHNN and CDR2 is SYGVQD (reference sequence). This CDR3 region has 14 residues. V dropped 6 bases and J dropped 1 base, with 9 bases sitting between them. CDR3 sequence (DNA): TGCGCCAGCAGCGGGGGACGGAACACCGGGGAGCTGTTTTTT. It specifies CASSGGRNTGELFF.